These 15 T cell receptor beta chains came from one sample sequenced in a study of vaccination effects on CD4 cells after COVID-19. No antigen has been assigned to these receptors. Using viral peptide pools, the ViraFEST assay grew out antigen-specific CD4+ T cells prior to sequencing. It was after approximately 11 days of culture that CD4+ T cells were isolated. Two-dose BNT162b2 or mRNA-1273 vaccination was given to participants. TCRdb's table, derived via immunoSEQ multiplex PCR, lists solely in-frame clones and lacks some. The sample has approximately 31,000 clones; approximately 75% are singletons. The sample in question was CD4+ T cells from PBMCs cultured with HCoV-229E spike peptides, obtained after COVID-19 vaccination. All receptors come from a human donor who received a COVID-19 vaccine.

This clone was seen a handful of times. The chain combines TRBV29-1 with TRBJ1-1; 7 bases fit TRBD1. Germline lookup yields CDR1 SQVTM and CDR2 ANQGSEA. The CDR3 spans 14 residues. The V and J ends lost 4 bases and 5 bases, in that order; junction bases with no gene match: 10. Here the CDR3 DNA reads TGCAGCGTTGTCACGAGGGGGCGCGGAACTGAAGCTTTCTTT. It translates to CSVVTRGRGTEAFF.

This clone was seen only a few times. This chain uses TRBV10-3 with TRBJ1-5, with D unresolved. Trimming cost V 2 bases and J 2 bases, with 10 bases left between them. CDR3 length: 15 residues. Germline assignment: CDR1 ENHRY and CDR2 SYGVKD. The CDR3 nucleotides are TGTGCCATCAGTGAGGAGACAAGGGGCAATCAGCCCCAGCATTTT. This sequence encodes CAISEETRGNQPQHF.

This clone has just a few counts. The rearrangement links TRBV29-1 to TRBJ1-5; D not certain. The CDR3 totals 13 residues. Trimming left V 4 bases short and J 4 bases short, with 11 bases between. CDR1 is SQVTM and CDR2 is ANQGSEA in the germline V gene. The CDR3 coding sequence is TGCAGCGTTGGGAAAGGGAATAATCAGCCCCAGCATTTT. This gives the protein CSVGKGNNQPQHF. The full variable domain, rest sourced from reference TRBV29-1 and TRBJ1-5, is SAVISQKPSRDICQRGTSLTIQCQVDSQVTMMFWYRQQPGQSLTLIATANQGSEATYESGFVIDKFPISRPNLTFSTLTVSNMSPEDSSIYLCSVGKGNNQPQHFGDGTRLSIL.

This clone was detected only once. The CDR3: CASSPPNLMQEAEAFF. The CDR3 DNA reads TGTGCCAGCTCACCACCAAATCTAATGCAGGAGGCTGAAGCTTTCTTT. The genes are TRBV18 and TRBJ1-1, with D unclear. The ends were cut back, 0 bases at V and 6 bases at J, with 17 bases in the middle. CDR1 KGHSH and CDR2 LQKENI come from the germline V gene. The CDR3 totals 16 residues.

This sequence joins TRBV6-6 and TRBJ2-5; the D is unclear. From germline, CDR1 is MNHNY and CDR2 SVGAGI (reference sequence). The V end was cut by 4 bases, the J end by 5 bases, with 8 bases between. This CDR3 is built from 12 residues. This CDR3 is CASSWARETQYF. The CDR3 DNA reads TGTGCCAGCAGTTGGGCTCGGGAGACCCAGTACTTC.

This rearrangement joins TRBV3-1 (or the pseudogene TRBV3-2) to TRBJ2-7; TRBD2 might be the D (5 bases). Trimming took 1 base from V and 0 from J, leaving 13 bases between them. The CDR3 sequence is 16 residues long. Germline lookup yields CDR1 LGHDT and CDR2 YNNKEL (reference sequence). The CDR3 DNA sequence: TGTGCCAGCAGCCAAGGGGCTAGGGAGAACTCCTACGAGCAGTACTTC. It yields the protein CASSQGARENSYEQYF.

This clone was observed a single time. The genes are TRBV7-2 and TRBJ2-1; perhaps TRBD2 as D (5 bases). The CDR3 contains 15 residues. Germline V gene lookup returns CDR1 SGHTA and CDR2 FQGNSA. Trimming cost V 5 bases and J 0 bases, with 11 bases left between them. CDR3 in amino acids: CASSPRARSYNEQFF. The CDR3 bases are TGTGCCAGCAGCCCGAGGGCCCGCTCCTACAATGAGCAGTTCTTC.

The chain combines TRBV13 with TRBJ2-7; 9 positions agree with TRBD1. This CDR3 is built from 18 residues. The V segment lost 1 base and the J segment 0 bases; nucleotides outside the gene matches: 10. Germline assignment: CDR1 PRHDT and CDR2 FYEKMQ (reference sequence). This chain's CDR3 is CASSLAGQGGRSSYEQYF. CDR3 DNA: TGTGCCAGCAGCTTAGCGGGACAGGGTGGAAGAAGCTCCTACGAGCAGTACTTC.

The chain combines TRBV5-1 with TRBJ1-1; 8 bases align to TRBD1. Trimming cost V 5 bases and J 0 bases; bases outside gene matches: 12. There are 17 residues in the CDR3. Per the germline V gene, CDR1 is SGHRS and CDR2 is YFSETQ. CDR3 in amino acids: CASRLQGGGLMNTEAFF. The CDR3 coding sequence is TGCGCCAGCAGACTACAGGGGGGGGGCCTCATGAACACTGAAGCTTTCTTT. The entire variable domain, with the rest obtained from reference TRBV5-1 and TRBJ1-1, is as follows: KAGVTQTPRYLIKTRGQQVTLSCSPISGHRSVSWYQQTPGQGLQFLFEYFSETQRNKGNFPGRFSGRQFSNSRSEMNVSTLELGDSALYLCASRLQGGGLMNTEAFFGQGTRLTVV.

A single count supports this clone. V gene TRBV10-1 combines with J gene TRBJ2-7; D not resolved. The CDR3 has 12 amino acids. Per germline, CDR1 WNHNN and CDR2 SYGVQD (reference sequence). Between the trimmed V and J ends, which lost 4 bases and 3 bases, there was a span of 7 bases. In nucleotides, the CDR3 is TGCGCCAGCAGTGGAGACAACTACGAGCAGTACTTC. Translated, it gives CASSGDNYEQYF.

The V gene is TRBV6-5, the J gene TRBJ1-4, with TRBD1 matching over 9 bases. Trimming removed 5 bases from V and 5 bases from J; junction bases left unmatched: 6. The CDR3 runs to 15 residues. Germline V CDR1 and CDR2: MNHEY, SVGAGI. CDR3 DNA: TGTGCCAGCAGTCTTACAGGGGGCAAAAATGAAAAACTGTTTTTT. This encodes CASSLTGGKNEKLFF.

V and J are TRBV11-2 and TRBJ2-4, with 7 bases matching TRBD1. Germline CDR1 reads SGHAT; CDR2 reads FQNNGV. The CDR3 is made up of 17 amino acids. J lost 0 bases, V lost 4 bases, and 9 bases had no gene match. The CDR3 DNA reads TGTGCCAGCAGCTACGGACAGGCGAAACTAGCCAAAAACATTCAGTACTTC. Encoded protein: CASSYGQAKLAKNIQYF.

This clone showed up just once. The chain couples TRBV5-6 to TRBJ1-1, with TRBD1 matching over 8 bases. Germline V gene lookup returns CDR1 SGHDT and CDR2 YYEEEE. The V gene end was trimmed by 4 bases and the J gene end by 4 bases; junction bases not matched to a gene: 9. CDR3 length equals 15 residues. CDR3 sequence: CASSKNQGAGTEAFF. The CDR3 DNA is TGTGCCAGCAGCAAAAACCAGGGGGCTGGCACTGAAGCTTTCTTT.

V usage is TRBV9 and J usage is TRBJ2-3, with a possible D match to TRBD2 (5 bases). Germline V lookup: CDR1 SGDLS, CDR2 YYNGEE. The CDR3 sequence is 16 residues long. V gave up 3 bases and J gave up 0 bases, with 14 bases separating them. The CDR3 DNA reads TGTGCCAGCAGCGGGGTCACTAGTGCTAGCACAGATACGCAGTATTTT. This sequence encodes CASSGVTSASTDTQYF.

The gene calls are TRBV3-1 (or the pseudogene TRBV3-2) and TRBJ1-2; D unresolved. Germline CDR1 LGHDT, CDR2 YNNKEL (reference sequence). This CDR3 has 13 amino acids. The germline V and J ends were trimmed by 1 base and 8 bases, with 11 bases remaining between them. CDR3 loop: CASSQGFPEGYTF. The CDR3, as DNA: TGTGCCAGCAGCCAAGGGTTTCCGGAAGGCTACACCTTC.